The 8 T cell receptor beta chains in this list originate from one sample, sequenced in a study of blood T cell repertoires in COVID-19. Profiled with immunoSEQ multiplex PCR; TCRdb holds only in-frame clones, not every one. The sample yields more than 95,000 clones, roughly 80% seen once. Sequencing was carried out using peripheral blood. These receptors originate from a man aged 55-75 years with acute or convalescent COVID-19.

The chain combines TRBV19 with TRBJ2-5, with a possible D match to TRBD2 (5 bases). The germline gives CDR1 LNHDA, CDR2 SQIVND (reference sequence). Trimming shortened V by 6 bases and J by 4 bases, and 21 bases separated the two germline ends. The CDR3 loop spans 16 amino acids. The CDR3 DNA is TGTGCCAGTAGCAATCTTGGGCTAGCAAAGGTAGAGACCCAGTACTTC. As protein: CASSNLGLAKVETQYF.

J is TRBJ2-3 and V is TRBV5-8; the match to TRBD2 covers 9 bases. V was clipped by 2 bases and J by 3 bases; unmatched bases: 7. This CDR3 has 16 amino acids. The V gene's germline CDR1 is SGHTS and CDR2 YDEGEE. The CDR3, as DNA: TGTGCCAGCAGCTTCGATGGTCTAGCGGGGACAGATACGCAGTATTTT. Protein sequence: CASSFDGLAGTDTQYF. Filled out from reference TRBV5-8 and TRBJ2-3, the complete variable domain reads EAGVTQSPTHLIKTRGQQATLRCSPISGHTSVYWYQQALGLGLQFLLWYDEGEERNRGNFPPRFSGRQFPNYSSELNVNALELEDSALYLCASSFDGLAGTDTQYFGPGTRLTVL.

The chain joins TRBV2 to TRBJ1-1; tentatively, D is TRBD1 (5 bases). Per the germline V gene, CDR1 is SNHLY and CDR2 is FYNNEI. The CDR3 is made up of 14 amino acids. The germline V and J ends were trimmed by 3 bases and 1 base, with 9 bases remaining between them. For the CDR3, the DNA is TGTGCCAGCAGTGAGCAGGGCTCGAACACTGAAGCTTTCTTT. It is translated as CASSEQGSNTEAFF.

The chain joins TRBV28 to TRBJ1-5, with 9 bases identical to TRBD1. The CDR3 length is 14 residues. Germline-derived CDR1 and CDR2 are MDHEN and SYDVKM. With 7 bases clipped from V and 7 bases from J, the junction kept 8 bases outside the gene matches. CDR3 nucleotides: TGTGCCAGCAAACCGGGACAGGGACGGCAGCCCCAGCATTTT. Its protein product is CASKPGQGRQPQHF.

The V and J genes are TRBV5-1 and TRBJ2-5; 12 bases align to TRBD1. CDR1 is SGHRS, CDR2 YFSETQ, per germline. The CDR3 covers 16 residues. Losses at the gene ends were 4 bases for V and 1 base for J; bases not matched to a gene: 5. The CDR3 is CASSVGTGGAQETQYF. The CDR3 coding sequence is TGCGCCAGCAGCGTTGGGACAGGGGGCGCCCAAGAGACCCAGTACTTC.

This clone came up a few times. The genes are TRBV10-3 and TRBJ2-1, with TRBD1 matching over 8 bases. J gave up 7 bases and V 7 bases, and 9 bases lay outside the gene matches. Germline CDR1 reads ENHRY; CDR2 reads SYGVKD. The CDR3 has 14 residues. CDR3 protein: CAINPTGVGNEQFF. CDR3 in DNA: TGTGCCATCAACCCGACAGGGGTTGGGAATGAGCAGTTCTTC.

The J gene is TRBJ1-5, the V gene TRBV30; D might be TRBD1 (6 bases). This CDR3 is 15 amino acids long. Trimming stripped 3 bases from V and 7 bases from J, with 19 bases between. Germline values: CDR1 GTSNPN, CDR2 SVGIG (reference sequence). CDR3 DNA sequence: TGTGCCTGGAGAGCCCGAGGGGGGGTTGGGCAGCCCCAGCATTTT. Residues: CAWRARGGVGQPQHF.

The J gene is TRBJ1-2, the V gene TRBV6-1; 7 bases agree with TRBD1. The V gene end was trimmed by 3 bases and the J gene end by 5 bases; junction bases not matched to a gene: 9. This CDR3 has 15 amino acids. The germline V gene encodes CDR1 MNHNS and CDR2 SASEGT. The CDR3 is CASSEPGGRDYGYTF. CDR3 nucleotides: TGTGCCAGCAGTGAGCCAGGGGGACGAGATTATGGCTACACCTTC.